Below are 9 T cell receptor beta chains sequenced from a single sample in a study of blood T cells in healthy people across ages. Primers used in a second PCR of roughly 6 to 11 cycles were a sample-barcoded 5' primer and a J-beta primer mix. Via MiXCR, TCRdb re-called the 5' RACE reads, giving one row per CDR3 protein. The table has some 1.4 million distinct CDR3 sequences, about 40% seen once. Sequencing input: blood. These receptors were collected from a woman under 30 in good health.

The chain joins TRBV5-5 to TRBJ2-7, with a weak D call TRBD2 (5 bases). V was pared by 1 base and J by 7 bases, with 18 bases between. The CDR3 contains 15 residues. From germline, CDR1 is SGHKS and CDR2 YYEKEE (reference sequence). The CDR3 region has the DNA TGTGCCAGCAGCTTGCAGCTGAGTAGCGTTACTGAGCAGTACTTC. This translates into CASSLQLSSVTEQYF.

The J gene is TRBJ2-1, the V gene TRBV6-4; D assignment may be TRBD1 or TRBD2 (6 bases each). The CDR3 totals 15 residues. Per the germline V gene, CDR1 is MRHNA and CDR2 is SNTAGT. Trimming pared 4 bases from V and 7 bases from J, leaving 17 bases between. CDR3 DNA sequence: TGTGCCAGCAGTGTGGAGGGGCAGGGGTGGAATGAGCAGTTCTTC. Amino acid sequence: CASSVEGQGWNEQFF.

This clonotype was seen ten or more times. This sequence joins TRBV6-6 and TRBJ2-1, with TRBD2 identical over 11 bases. CDR1 MNHNY and CDR2 SVGAGI come from the germline V gene (reference sequence). CDR3 size: 15 residues. V dropped 6 bases and J dropped 8; count of bases not matched to a gene: 9. The CDR3 DNA follows: TGTGCCAGCAGCCCCTTGGGACTAGCGGCATATGAGCAGTTCTTC. Protein: CASSPLGLAAYEQFF.

In its sample, this clonotype was seen a few times. The J gene is TRBJ2-1, the V gene TRBV20-1; maybe TRBD1 (6 bases). The DNA matches TRBJ2-7 better at its end, which makes the J call doubtful. Germline-derived CDR1 and CDR2 are DFQATT and SNEGSKA (reference sequence). The CDR3 sequence is 15 residues long. The CDR3 DNA is TGCAGTGCTAGGGATCCAGGGGAGTCCTACAATGAGCAGTACTTC. This translates into CSARDPGESYNEQYF.

The chain has TRBV28 and TRBJ2-3; 8 bases agree with TRBD2. The CDR3 consists of 15 residues. In germline, CDR1 is MDHEN, CDR2 SYDVKM. Trimming at V came to 5 bases and at J to 4 bases, leaving 8 bases not matched to a gene. CDR3 residues: CASSPRTSFADTQYF. CDR3 DNA: TGTGCCAGCAGTCCCAGGACTAGCTTCGCAGATACGCAGTATTTT. The full variable domain, rest sourced from reference TRBV28 and TRBJ2-3, is DVKVTQSSRYLVKRTGEKVFLECVQDMDHENMFWYRQDPGLGLRLIYFSYDVKMKEKGDIPEGYSVSREKKERFSLILESASTNQTSMYLCASSPRTSFADTQYFGPGTRLTVL.

This clonotype was seen a few times. This rearrangement joins TRBV5-1 to TRBJ2-3; D not resolved. Trimming shortened V by 4 bases and J by 0 bases, and 12 bases separated the two germline ends. The CDR3 has 15 residues. Germline V gene lookup returns CDR1 SGHRS and CDR2 YFSETQ. CDR3 sequence reads: CASSQDIDSTDTQYF. As DNA, the CDR3 is TGCGCCAGCAGCCAAGACATAGATAGCACAGATACGCAGTATTTT.

The chain links TRBV6-1 to TRBJ2-1; either TRBD1 or TRBD2 may fit D (5 bases each). The CDR3 length is 15 residues. Trimming took 0 bases from V and 1 from J, leaving 7 bases between them. CDR1 is MNHNS, CDR2 SASEGT, per germline. CDR3 bases: TGTGCCAGCAGTGAAGCTTGGGGGTCCTACAATGAGCAGTTCTTC. It yields the protein CASSEAWGSYNEQFF.

The chain carries TRBV7-9 and TRBJ2-3; D is undetermined. From germline, CDR1 is SEHNR and CDR2 FQNEAQ (reference sequence). The length of the CDR3 is 18 residues. Trimming removed 5 bases from V and 5 bases from J, with 26 bases in between. This chain's CDR3 is CASSPGPRRSTGLDTQYF. The CDR3 DNA follows: TGTGCCAGCAGCCCCGGACCGCGTCGGTCAACCGGTCTAGATACGCAGTATTTT.

This clonotype was counted only a few times. This chain links TRBV28 with TRBJ1-2; D ambiguous. CDR1 and CDR2 (germline): MDHEN, SYDVKM. The V gene lost 5 bases and the J gene lost 8 bases, with 9 bases spanning the gap. This CDR3 contains 11 residues. The CDR3 reads CASSPSQGYTF. For the CDR3, the DNA is TGTGCCAGCAGTCCATCACAGGGCTACACCTTC.